The sequence of this TCR beta chain was determined in a study of cytomegalovirus exposure and HLA in healthy donors. Worth noting for this clone: The target antigen is unknown.

V was cut by 4 bases and J by 0 bases, with 12 bases left in between. The CDR3 covers 15 residues. The V gene's germline CDR1 is SGHVS and CDR2 FQNEAQ. General observations from the study: Cytomegalovirus status was reportedly diagnosed by the classifier with high specificity and sensitivity.

PCR used 60 Vbeta primers and 13 Jbeta primers. TCRdb's copy holds only in-frame clones and misses some; the assay was immunoSEQ multiplex PCR. The table shows some 160,000 clones, with approximately 80% occurring only once. The chain links TRBV7-8 to TRBJ1-1; D remains unclear. Sequencing was performed on PBMCs. The sequence came from a boy aged 2 to 10 in good health and CMV-seronegative. CDR3 protein: CASSSSAVMNTEAFF. CDR3 sequence (DNA): TGTGCCAGCAGCTCCTCTGCAGTTATGAACACTGAAGCTTTCTTT.